These 21 T cell receptor beta chains share one sample of origin, sequenced in a study of cytomegalovirus exposure and HLA in healthy donors. PCR was performed using 60 Vbeta and 13 Jbeta primers. The data were produced by immunoSEQ multiplex PCR, yet TCRdb's version contains in-frame clones alone and is incomplete. The sample has approximately 130,000 clones, about 80% seen once; the top ten hold nearly 9.5%. Specimen: PBMCs. The receptors were sampled from a woman in her forties or fifties in good health and CMV-seropositive.

The chain has TRBV6-5 and TRBJ1-2, with 10 bases that match TRBD1. The CDR3 extends over 14 amino acids. CDR1 MNHEY and CDR2 SVGAGI come from the germline V gene. With V trimmed by 2 bases and J by 7 bases, 4 bases remained unmatched. The CDR3 here is CASSYGDRGFGYTF. The CDR3, as DNA: TGTGCCAGCAGTTACGGGGACAGGGGATTTGGCTACACCTTC.

The chain combines TRBV12-5 with TRBJ2-3, with 12 bases matching TRBD1. V gave up 0 bases and J gave up 6 bases; unmatched junction bases: 4. Germline V gives CDR1 LGHNT, CDR2 FRNRAP. The CDR3 totals 16 residues. The CDR3 loop reads CASGLVLGQGADTQYF. In DNA, the CDR3 is TGTGCTAGTGGTTTGGTACTGGGACAGGGGGCCGATACGCAGTATTTT.

The genes are TRBV5-6 and TRBJ2-2, with a weak D call TRBD1 (6 bases). CDR3 length equals 12 residues. The germline gives CDR1 SGHDT, CDR2 YYEEEE. Trimming shortened V by 1 base and J by 12 bases, and 10 bases separated the two germline ends. The CDR3 sequence: CASSLMQGKLFF. The CDR3 bases are TGTGCCAGCAGCTTGATGCAGGGGAAGCTGTTTTTT.

To note about this clone: This CDR3 is also generated by other DNA sequences in the sample. The chain uses TRBV4-3 and TRBJ1-5; D remains ambiguous. CDR1 is LGHNA and CDR2 is YSLEER in the germline V gene. Trimming removed 8 bases at V and 0 bases at J, with 8 bases between. The CDR3 loop spans 13 amino acids. The CDR3 region has the DNA TGCGCCAGCTCGCAGGATAGCAATCAGCCCCAGCATTTT. This sequence encodes CASSQDSNQPQHF.

J is TRBJ2-7 and V is TRBV5-1, with TRBD2 as a possible D gene (5 bases). Trimming cost V 3 bases and J 2 bases, with 9 bases left between them. Germline V lookup: CDR1 SGHRS, CDR2 YFSETQ. The CDR3 contains 13 residues. The CDR3 DNA sequence: TGCGCCAGCAGCTCGACTACCCCCTACGAGCAGTACTTC. It codes for CASSSTTPYEQYF.

The CDR3 is CASSLARGSDQETQYF. The CDR3 DNA sequence: TGCGCCAGCAGCTTGGCTAGGGGTTCCGACCAAGAGACCCAGTACTTC. The chain uses TRBV5-1 and TRBJ2-5; TRBD1 might be the D (5 bases). CDR1 SGHRS and CDR2 YFSETQ come from the germline V gene. The CDR3 spans 16 residues. The V gene lost 0 bases and the J gene lost 0 bases, with 12 bases spanning the gap.

The chain is built from TRBV9 and TRBJ1-1; TRBD1 aligns across 7 bases. CDR1 is SGDLS and CDR2 is YYNGEE in the germline V gene. V lost 0 bases to trimming and J lost 4 bases; unmatched junction nucleotides: 3. This CDR3 region has 14 residues. CDR3 in amino acids: CASSVVGQFTEAFF. CDR3 bases: TGTGCCAGCAGCGTAGTGGGACAGTTCACTGAAGCTTTCTTT.

The rearrangement uses TRBV19 and TRBJ1-1, with D maybe TRBD1 (6 bases). Trimming stripped 2 bases from V and 5 bases from J, with 15 bases between. The germline V gene has CDR1 LNHDA and CDR2 SQIVND (reference sequence). The CDR3 loop spans 15 amino acids. CDR3 loop: CASSINAGDRTEAFF. DNA for the CDR3: TGTGCCAGTAGTATAAATGCAGGGGATAGAACTGAAGCTTTCTTT.

There are a few counts of this clone. The chain carries TRBV5-1 and TRBJ2-5, with TRBD1 identical over 7 bases. CDR1 and CDR2 (germline): SGHRS, YFSETQ. The CDR3 consists of 15 residues. With 6 bases clipped from V and 9 bases from J, the junction kept 17 bases outside the gene matches. CDR3 nucleotides: TGCGCCAGCAAACGACCCGGACAGGCGTTCGGGGCCCAGTACTTC. Amino acids: CASKRPGQAFGAQYF. Supplemented by reference TRBV5-1 and TRBJ2-5, the full variable domain reads KAGVTQTPRYLIKTRGQQVTLSCSPISGHRSVSWYQQTPGQGLQFLFEYFSETQRNKGNFPGRFSGRQFSNSRSEMNVSTLELGDSALYLCASKRPGQAFGAQYFGPGTRLLVL.

The genes are TRBV7-2 and TRBJ2-7, with 10 nucleotides matching TRBD2. Trimming at V came to 5 bases and at J to 3 bases, leaving 7 bases not matched to a gene. Germline loops: CDR1 SGHTA, CDR2 FQGNSA. The CDR3 spans 15 residues. The CDR3 loop reads CASSATSGPFYEQYF. In DNA, the CDR3 is TGTGCCAGCAGCGCGACTAGCGGGCCTTTCTACGAGCAGTACTTC.

The chain recombines TRBV9 with TRBJ1-1; 8 bases match TRBD1. Germline-derived CDR1 and CDR2 are SGDLS and YYNGEE. CDR3 length equals 15 residues. The ends lost 0 bases at V and 4 bases at J; junction bases unmatched: 5. The chain's CDR3 is CASSVGGRGLTEAFF. Written as DNA, the CDR3 is TGTGCCAGCAGCGTAGGGGGCAGGGGGCTCACTGAAGCTTTCTTT.

This clone was counted a few times. The chain couples TRBV29-1 to TRBJ2-1, with TRBD1 as a possible D gene (5 bases). Trimming pared 2 bases from V and 7 bases from J, leaving 12 bases between. CDR3 length: 13 residues. Germline CDR1 reads SQVTM; CDR2 reads ANQGSEA. CDR3 protein: CSVEYGRTNEQFF. In DNA, the CDR3 is TGCAGCGTTGAATATGGTCGGACAAATGAGCAGTTCTTC.

This clone has more than one count but fewer than ten. The V gene is TRBV27, the J gene TRBJ2-2; TRBD2 agrees at 14 bases. Per germline, CDR1 MNHEY and CDR2 SMNVEV (reference sequence). There are 19 residues in the CDR3. V shed 6 bases and J 0 bases; nucleotides not matched to a gene: 9. CDR3 loop: CASRSAGLAGDANTGELFF. CDR3 nucleotides: TGTGCCAGCAGAAGCGCGGGACTAGCGGGAGACGCGAACACCGGGGAGCTGTTTTTT.

V is TRBV7-8 and J is TRBJ1-4; 9 nucleotides align to TRBD1. There are 18 residues in the CDR3. V gave up 5 bases and J gave up 2 bases; unmatched junction bases: 12. Germline loops: CDR1 SGHVS, CDR2 FQNEAQ. CDR3 nucleotides: TGTGCCAGCAGCCCTAGGGACAGGGCGAGGGGGACTAATGAAAAACTGTTTTTT. Protein product: CASSPRDRARGTNEKLFF. Drawing the rest from reference TRBV7-8 and TRBJ1-4, the complete variable domain is GAGVSQSPRYKVAKRGQDVALRCDPISGHVSLFWYQQALGQGPEFLTYFQNEAQLDKSGLPSDRFFAERPEGSVSTLKIQRTQQEDSAVYLCASSPRDRARGTNEKLFFGSGTQLSVL.

The chain carries TRBV19 and TRBJ1-1, with TRBD1 as a possible D gene (5 bases). Germline assignment: CDR1 LNHDA and CDR2 SQIVND (reference sequence). The CDR3 has 12 amino acids. V dropped 3 bases and J dropped 10 bases, with 12 bases sitting between them. CDR3 residues: CASSMLGRGAFF. In DNA form, the CDR3 reads TGTGCCAGTAGTATGTTGGGTAGGGGAGCTTTCTTT.

The gene calls are TRBV15 and TRBJ2-5, with TRBD2 identical over 13 bases. Unmatched junction bases numbered 6, after V lost 0 bases and J lost 2 bases. The CDR3 spans 18 residues. Germline-derived CDR1 and CDR2 are LNHNV and YYDKDF (reference sequence). This CDR3 reads CATSRDPRLAGGQETQYF. CDR3 sequence (DNA): TGTGCCACCAGCAGAGATCCTCGACTAGCGGGAGGTCAAGAGACCCAGTACTTC.

The V gene is TRBV4-1, the J gene TRBJ1-2; TRBD1 agrees at 9 bases. The CDR3 has 15 amino acids. Germline values: CDR1 MGHRA, CDR2 YSYEKL. The junction had 6 bases not matched to a gene; V was cut back by 2 bases and J by 5 bases. The CDR3 is CASSQPGTGRYGYTF. CDR3 bases: TGCGCCAGCAGCCAACCCGGGACAGGGAGGTATGGCTACACCTTC.

V gene TRBV9 combines with J gene TRBJ2-3; D ambiguous. Germline V gene sequence: CDR1 SGDLS, CDR2 YYNGEE. Trimming pared 4 bases from V and 5 bases from J, leaving 11 bases between. The CDR3 is 13 residues long. The CDR3 here is CASSKPPGDTQYF. DNA of the CDR3: TGTGCCAGCAGCAAACCCCCCGGAGATACGCAGTATTTT.

The rearrangement uses TRBV29-1 and TRBJ2-3, with 10 bases aligning to TRBD1. CDR1 is SQVTM, CDR2 ANQGSEA, per germline. The V segment lost 5 bases and the J segment 3 bases; nucleotides outside the gene matches: 2. The CDR3 length is 13 residues. The CDR3 region is CSVRTGGTDTQYF. The DNA for the CDR3 is TGCAGCGTTCGGACAGGGGGAACAGATACGCAGTATTTT.

This clone was seen only once. This rearrangement joins TRBV4-1 to TRBJ2-7; D call uncertain. This CDR3 has 15 amino acids. Germline lookup yields CDR1 MGHRA and CDR2 YSYEKL. Trimming removed 2 bases at V and 0 bases at J, with 11 bases between. DNA for the CDR3: TGCGCCAGCAGCCAAACACCGGGTGCCTCCTACGAGCAGTACTTC. It codes for CASSQTPGASYEQYF.

The J gene is TRBJ1-2, the V gene TRBV21-1; the DNA was not compared with TRBD1, the D call given in the table. TRBV21-1 counts as a pseudogene. The CDR3 covers 17 residues. As DNA, the CDR3 is TGTGCCAGCTTAGGTAGGACAGGGGGCGCAGACCACTATGGCTACACCTTC. Translating gives CASLGRTGGADHYGYTF.